This T cell receptor beta chain came from a study of T cells in tumors after PD-1 blockade. Turning to the study itself: During anti-PD-1 treatment, some patients continued daily vismodegib 150 mg.

Tumor or blood genomic DNA was sequenced, with inputs of about 616 ng to 6,500 ng. The CDR3 loop spans 15 amino acids. Germline CDR1 reads SGHNT; CDR2 reads YENEEA. With 1 base removed from V and 2 bases from J, the gap between germline ends came to 11 bases. Profiling relied on immunoSEQ multiplex PCR, and the TCRdb table lists in-frame clones only, not all of them. The table lists fewer than 35,000 clones, over 75% of them singletons. The TCR comes from a human donor with basal cell carcinoma. The sequencing here drew on PBMCs, taken before anti-PD-1 treatment. The rearrangement uses TRBV11-3 and TRBJ1-1; D perhaps matches TRBD1 (6 bases). The CDR3 is CASSLGSRGNTEAFF. The CDR3 DNA is TGTGCCAGCAGCTTAGGAAGCAGGGGCAACACTGAAGCTTTCTTT.